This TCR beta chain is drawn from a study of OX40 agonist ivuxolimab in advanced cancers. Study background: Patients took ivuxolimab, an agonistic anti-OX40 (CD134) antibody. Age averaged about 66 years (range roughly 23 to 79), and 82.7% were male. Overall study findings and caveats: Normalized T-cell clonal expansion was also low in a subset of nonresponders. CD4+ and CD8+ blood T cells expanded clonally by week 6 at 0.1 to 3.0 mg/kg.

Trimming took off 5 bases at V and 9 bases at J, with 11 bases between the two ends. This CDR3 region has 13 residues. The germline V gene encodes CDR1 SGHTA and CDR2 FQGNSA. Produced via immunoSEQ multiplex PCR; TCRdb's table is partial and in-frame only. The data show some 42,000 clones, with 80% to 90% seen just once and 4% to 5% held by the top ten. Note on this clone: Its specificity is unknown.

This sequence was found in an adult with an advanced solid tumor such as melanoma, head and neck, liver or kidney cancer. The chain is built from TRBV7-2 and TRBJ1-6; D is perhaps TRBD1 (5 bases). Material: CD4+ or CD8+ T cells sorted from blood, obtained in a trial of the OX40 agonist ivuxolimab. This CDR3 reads CASSLGDASPLHF. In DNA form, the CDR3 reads TGTGCCAGCAGCCTAGGGGACGCTTCACCCCTCCACTTT.